This entry lists 6 T cell receptor beta chains sequenced from one sample in a study of blood T cell repertoires in COVID-19 (dated by TCRdb to between 2020 and 2021). The library was made by the immunoSEQ multiplex PCR assay. The table was pulled from immuneACCESS by TCRdb, which kept in-frame rearrangements only. Such tables lose some clones; where checked, under half of the loss comes from unresolved V genes, and the rest has no known cause. The sample records about 100,000 clones, less than 90% of which are singletons. Of the sample, 4.5% to 6% is held by the ten largest clones. Sequenced material: peripheral blood. The source is a human donor in a cohort sampled during active COVID-19.

The rearrangement joins TRBV29-1 to TRBJ2-5; TRBD2 is a possible D gene (5 bases). In germline, CDR1 is SQVTM, CDR2 ANQGSEA. The CDR3 runs 13 residues. Trimming pared 4 bases from V and 4 bases from J, leaving 13 bases between. In DNA form, the CDR3 reads TGCAGCGTTGGAGGGCTGATGACAGAGACCCAGTACTTC. Its translation: CSVGGLMTETQYF.

The chain joins TRBV29-1 to TRBJ2-3; TRBD1 matches at 11 bases. Trimming cost V 4 bases and J 1 base; bases outside gene matches: 10. The length of the CDR3 is 17 residues. Germline assignment: CDR1 SQVTM and CDR2 ANQGSEA. The CDR3 DNA follows: TGCAGCGTTGTTGGACAGGGGGCCTCGTCCGGCACAGATACGCAGTATTTT. Translated: CSVVGQGASSGTDTQYF.

The chain uses TRBV4-3 and TRBJ2-2; 8 bases are shared with TRBD2. The germline V gene has CDR1 LGHNA and CDR2 YSLEER. Trimming took 2 bases from V and 5 from J; bases not matched to a gene: 7. The CDR3 has 16 amino acids. CDR3 DNA sequence: TGCGCCAGCAGCCAAAGGGTCGGGAGGGGGACCGGGGAGCTGTTTTTT. Translated, it gives CASSQRVGRGTGELFF.

This clone occurred a few times. The chain employs TRBV25-1 and TRBJ2-4; possible D gene TRBD1, 5 bases. Per germline, CDR1 MGHDK and CDR2 SYGVNS. The CDR3 loop spans 17 amino acids. V was cut by 5 bases and J by 0 bases, with 17 bases left in between. CDR3 region: CASSWENGQEAKNIQYF. Here the CDR3 DNA reads TGTGCCAGCAGTTGGGAAAACGGACAAGAAGCCAAAAACATTCAGTACTTC.

J is TRBJ2-1 and V is TRBV7-9; the D is unclear. Germline CDR1 is SEHNR and CDR2 is FQNEAQ (reference sequence). The ends were cut back, 8 bases at V and 14 bases at J, with 7 bases in the middle. The CDR3 spans 8 residues. The CDR3 region is CASPPEFF. The CDR3 nucleotides read TGTGCCAGCCCCCCGGAGTTCTTC.

This chain connects TRBV7-6 to TRBJ1-1, with TRBD1 as a possible D gene (6 bases). The V gene's germline CDR1 is SGHVS and CDR2 FNYEAQ. The V end lost 4 bases, the J end lost 4 bases, and 16 bases lay between the germline ends. CDR3 length: 15 residues. The CDR3 is CASSSGTNMSTEAFF. The CDR3 nucleotides read TGTGCCAGCAGCTCCGGGACAAACATGAGCACTGAAGCTTTCTTT. Combining the CDR3 with reference TRBV7-6 and TRBJ1-1 gives the whole variable domain GAGVSQSPRYKVTKRGQDVALRCDPISGHVSLYWYRQALGQGPEFLTYFNYEAQQDKSGLPNDRFSAERPEGSISTLTIQRTEQRDSAMYRCASSSGTNMSTEAFFGQGTRLTVV.